This entry lists 10 T cell receptor beta chains sequenced from one sample in a study of Tregs in tolerant kidney transplant recipients. TCRdb's table, derived via immunoSEQ multiplex PCR, lists solely in-frame clones and lacks some. The top ten clones hold approximately 0.69% of a sample with hundreds of thousands of clones, 84% of them seen once. The specimen sequenced was CD4+ T cells from blood. The receptor source for this set is a human donor in good health.

This chain connects TRBV5-1 to TRBJ1-2; 9 bases agree with TRBD1. The CDR3 totals 13 residues. After removal of 5 bases from V and 7 bases from J, the junction contained 6 bases not matched to a gene. Germline lookup yields CDR1 SGHRS and CDR2 YFSETQ. The CDR3 is CASSIQGASGYTF. The DNA for the CDR3 is TGCGCCAGCAGTATACAGGGGGCGTCTGGCTACACCTTC.

The rearrangement joins TRBV29-1 to TRBJ1-1; no definite D call. The V gene lost 7 bases and the J gene lost 0 bases, with 9 bases spanning the gap. Germline values: CDR1 SQVTM, CDR2 ANQGSEA. The CDR3 has 12 amino acids. The CDR3 DNA reads as TGCAGCGCTGAGAGGTTGAACACTGAAGCTTTCTTT. Translating it yields CSAERLNTEAFF.

The rearrangement joins TRBV2 to TRBJ2-2; D gene uncertain. V was clipped by 3 bases and J by 1 base, with 9 bases between them. The CDR3 contains 15 residues. Germline CDR1 is SNHLY and CDR2 is FYNNEI. CDR3: CASSDARKNTGELFF. DNA of the CDR3: TGTGCCAGCAGTGACGCTCGGAAGAACACCGGGGAGCTGTTTTTT.

This clone showed up just once. The CDR3 DNA reads as TGTGCCAGCAGCGTAGACTCACAGGGGGCCCGATACACTGAAGCTTTCTTT. This sequence encodes CASSVDSQGARYTEAFF. The chain couples TRBV9 to TRBJ1-1; TRBD1 agrees at 9 bases. Germline trimming cut 0 bases from V and 3 bases from J; bases unmatched to any gene: 9. Per germline, CDR1 SGDLS and CDR2 YYNGEE. This CDR3 spans 17 amino acids. Using reference TRBV9 and TRBJ1-1 for the parts outside the CDR3, the full variable domain is DSGVTQTPKHLITATGQRVTLRCSPRSGDLSVYWYQQSLDQGLQFLIQYYNGEERAKGNILERFSAQQFPDLHSELNLSSLELGDSALYFCASSVDSQGARYTEAFFGQGTRLTVV.

This clone has a handful of counts. The chain joins TRBV27 to TRBJ2-5; D unclear. Germline CDR1 and CDR2: MNHEY and SMNVEV (reference sequence). Trimming pared 5 bases from V and 1 base from J, leaving 11 bases between. CDR3 length: 14 residues. CDR3 sequence: CASSPVFTQETQYF. The CDR3 DNA reads as TGTGCCAGCAGTCCCGTTTTTACCCAAGAGACCCAGTACTTC.

CDR3 DNA sequence: TGTGCCAGCAGTTACTCGATTGCTGGAGTCTACGAGCAGTACTTC. This encodes CASSYSIAGVYEQYF. The gene calls are TRBV6-5 and TRBJ2-5; D gene unclear. TRBJ2-7 explains the end of the DNA better; the J call may be wrong. The CDR3 runs to 15 residues. CDR1 is MNHEY, CDR2 SVGAGI, per germline.

V is TRBV5-1 and J is TRBJ1-2; TRBD1 agrees at 8 bases. The CDR3 covers 14 residues. Germline-derived CDR1 and CDR2 are SGHRS and YFSETQ. With 4 bases clipped from V and 7 bases from J, the junction kept 9 bases outside the gene matches. CDR3 loop: CASSTSGGGGGYTF. CDR3 DNA sequence: TGCGCCAGCAGCACGTCAGGGGGCGGTGGTGGCTACACCTTC.

This chain uses TRBV5-4 with TRBJ2-1; D is possibly TRBD1 (5 bases). V shed 10 bases and J shed 5 bases, with 16 bases lying between them. This CDR3 comprises 13 residues. Germline V CDR1 and CDR2: SGHNT, YYREEE (reference sequence). The CDR3 bases are TGTGCCGCAGGTGCACAGGTTGACAATGAGCAGTTCTTC. Translated, it gives CAAGAQVDNEQFF. Supplemented by reference TRBV5-4 and TRBJ2-1, the full variable domain reads ETGVTQSPTHLIKTRGQQVTLRCSSQSGHNTVSWYQQALGQGPQFIFQYYREEENGRGNFPPRFSGLQFPNYSSELNVNALELDDSALYLCAAGAQVDNEQFFGPGTRLTVL.

This clone was observed once. The J gene is TRBJ2-2, the V gene TRBV7-6; D perhaps matches TRBD1 (6 bases). Trimming removed 5 bases at V and 6 bases at J, with 10 bases between. This CDR3 region has 13 residues. The germline CDR1 and CDR2 sequences are SGHVS and FNYEAQ. The CDR3 DNA sequence: TGTGCCAGCAGCCCTCAGGGGCCCGGGGAGCTGTTTTTT. Translated: CASSPQGPGELFF. The full variable domain, in which reference TRBV7-6 and TRBJ2-2 provide the parts outside the CDR3, is GAGVSQSPRYKVTKRGQDVALRCDPISGHVSLYWYRQALGQGPEFLTYFNYEAQQDKSGLPNDRFSAERPEGSISTLTIQRTEQRDSAMYRCASSPQGPGELFFGEGSRLTVL.

The chain is built from TRBV5-1 and TRBJ2-5, with no clear D. Trimming stripped 4 bases from V and 1 base from J, with 5 bases between. CDR1 is SGHRS and CDR2 is YFSETQ in the germline V gene. The CDR3 runs to 12 residues. DNA of the CDR3: TGCGCCAGCAGCGACCTCCAAGAGACCCAGTACTTC. This gives the protein CASSDLQETQYF.